One and the same sample provided the 22 T cell receptor beta chains below, sequenced in a study of CD4 T cells in relation to SARS-CoV-2 and coronaviruses. CD4+ T cells from unexposed donors were obtained before the COVID-19 pandemic (2011-2018). The cells were cultured for approximately 10 days before CD4+ T cells were isolated. Profiling relied on immunoSEQ multiplex PCR, and the TCRdb table lists in-frame clones only, not all of them. The data hold 18,000 or so clones, with roughly 81% observed a single time. Antigen specificity for these receptors is unknown. Sequencing was done on a sample of CD4+ T cells from PBMCs, cultured in vitro. The receptors here all came from a human donor in good health.

CDR3 in amino acids: CASTRTPIPYNEQFF. The CDR3 nucleotides are TGTGCCAGTACTCGGACTCCGATACCCTACAATGAGCAGTTCTTC. V usage is TRBV7-6 and J usage is TRBJ2-1; a possible D gene is TRBD2 (5 bases). Germline-derived CDR1 and CDR2 are SGHVS and FNYEAQ. The CDR3 extends over 15 amino acids. Trimming took off 9 bases at V and 2 bases at J, with 17 bases between the two ends.

This chain joins TRBV6-6 and TRBJ1-1; possible D gene TRBD1, 5 bases. This CDR3 spans 14 amino acids. CDR1 and CDR2 from the germline V gene are MNHNY and SVGAGI (reference sequence). Trimming left V 8 bases short and J 6 bases short, with 19 bases between. The CDR3 region has the DNA TGTGCCAGCTGCCTCTCCGGGACGCGCTCTGAAGCTTTCTTT. It translates to CASCLSGTRSEAFF.

This chain joins TRBV2 and TRBJ1-1; a weak D match, TRBD1 (6 bases). Germline-derived CDR1 and CDR2 are SNHLY and FYNNEI. Trimming pared 6 bases from V and 8 bases from J, leaving 16 bases between. The CDR3 has 13 residues. CDR3 loop: CASSPERGQEAFF. CDR3 sequence (DNA): TGTGCCAGCAGCCCCGAAAGGGGACAAGAAGCTTTCTTT.

The rearrangement links TRBV6-2 or TRBV6-3 to TRBJ2-7; D not certain. The CDR3 has 14 amino acids. V gave up 0 bases and J gave up 7 bases, with 13 bases separating them. The V gene's germline CDR1 is MNHEY and CDR2 SVGEGT. This chain's CDR3 is CASSYSLGFREQYF. The DNA for the CDR3 is TGTGCCAGCAGTTACTCTCTGGGGTTTCGGGAGCAGTACTTC.

The CDR3 is CASSARPGAGSGYTF. CDR3 in DNA: TGTGCCAGCAGTGCCCGGCCGGGGGCAGGGAGTGGCTACACCTTC. The chain uses TRBV6-4 and TRBJ1-2; TRBD1 might be the D (6 bases). CDR1 and CDR2 (germline): MRHNA, SNTAGT. Trimming removed 4 bases from V and 7 bases from J, with 19 bases in between. The CDR3 consists of 15 residues.

The CDR3 nucleotides are TGTGCCACCAGCAGAGATGGGGGACAGGGATCCGAGCAGTACTTC. Translated, it gives CATSRDGGQGSEQYF. The J gene is TRBJ2-7, the V gene TRBV15, with 9 bases matching TRBD1. V dropped 0 bases and J dropped 6; count of bases not matched to a gene: 6. The CDR3 is made up of 15 amino acids. Germline V CDR1 and CDR2: LNHNV, YYDKDF (reference sequence).

This clone came up once. The chain is built from TRBV6-2 or TRBV6-3 and TRBJ2-2, with 13 bases matching TRBD2. Germline lookup yields CDR1 MNHEY and CDR2 SVGEGT. Losses at the gene ends were 5 bases for V and 2 bases for J; bases not matched to a gene: 2. The length of the CDR3 is 16 residues. The CDR3 loop reads CASSRLAGGNTGELFF. CDR3 DNA: TGTGCCAGCAGTCGACTAGCGGGGGGTAACACCGGGGAGCTGTTTTTT.

The chain joins TRBV5-1 to TRBJ2-6; D ambiguous. The CDR3 is 15 residues long. V was trimmed by 5 bases and J by 0 bases, leaving 9 bases between them. CDR1 and CDR2 (germline): SGHRS, YFSETQ. CDR3 coding DNA: TGCGCCAGCAGGACGGCCATCTCTGGGGCCAACGTCCTGACTTTC. Protein sequence: CASRTAISGANVLTF.

The chain couples TRBV7-2 to TRBJ2-7; 12 nucleotides agree with TRBD2. The CDR3 has 14 residues. Germline CDR1 SGHTA, CDR2 FQGNSA. With 3 bases clipped from V and 4 bases from J, the junction kept 1 base outside the gene matches. In DNA form, the CDR3 reads TGTGCCAGCAGCTTTGGACTAGCGGGATACGAGCAGTACTTC. This encodes CASSFGLAGYEQYF.

V is TRBV5-1 and J is TRBJ2-7; D not resolved. Germline V gives CDR1 SGHRS, CDR2 YFSETQ. CDR3 length equals 13 residues. V lost 0 bases and J lost 5, with 9 bases in between. The CDR3 here is CASSLGSGNEQYF. CDR3 DNA sequence: TGCGCCAGCAGCTTGGGTTCTGGGAACGAGCAGTACTTC.

The chain is built from TRBV2 and TRBJ2-5; 7 bases line up with TRBD1. The CDR3 has 13 residues. CDR1 is SNHLY, CDR2 FYNNEI, per germline. The ends lost 6 bases at V and 3 bases at J; junction bases unmatched: 4. The CDR3: CASSQTGEETQYF. The DNA for the CDR3 is TGTGCCAGCAGCCAAACAGGGGAAGAGACCCAGTACTTC.

V and J are TRBV6-7 and TRBJ2-5; 13 bases align to TRBD2. TRBV6-7 is an ORF, and what it does is uncertain. This CDR3 is built from 17 residues. Trimming at V came to 7 bases and at J to 4 bases, leaving 12 bases not matched to a gene. CDR3 region: CASTPKGLAGDSETQYF. The CDR3 DNA is TGTGCCAGCACCCCGAAAGGACTAGCGGGAGATTCAGAGACCCAGTACTTC.

The chain combines TRBV19 with TRBJ2-3; D not certain. This CDR3 region has 12 residues. Per the germline V gene, CDR1 is LNHDA and CDR2 is SQIVND (reference sequence). Trimming shortened V by 5 bases and J by 0 bases, and 3 bases separated the two germline ends. This chain's CDR3 is CASSVSTDTQYF. The CDR3 DNA follows: TGTGCCAGTAGTGTCAGCACAGATACGCAGTATTTT.

The rearrangement links TRBV2 to TRBJ1-6; D gene unclear. Trimming stripped 4 bases from V and 9 bases from J, with 16 bases between. CDR1 SNHLY and CDR2 FYNNEI come from the germline V gene. CDR3 length equals 15 residues. Here the CDR3 reads CASSVMATEVSPLHF. CDR3 in DNA: TGTGCCAGCAGTGTAATGGCGACGGAGGTTTCACCCCTCCACTTT.

The chain links TRBV3-1 (or the pseudogene TRBV3-2) to TRBJ2-1, with a possible D match to TRBD1 (6 bases). Looked up from germline, CDR1 is LGHDT and CDR2 is YNNKEL (reference sequence). V dropped 0 bases and J dropped 2 bases, with 8 bases sitting between them. This CDR3 has 15 amino acids. CDR3 in DNA: TGTGCCAGCAGCCAAGACCAGGGGACCTACAATGAGCAGTTCTTC. Its protein product is CASSQDQGTYNEQFF.

This CDR3 reads CATRQGAQANYGYTF. The CDR3 coding sequence is TGTGCCACCAGACAGGGGGCACAAGCTAACTATGGCTACACCTTC. V is TRBV6-5 and J is TRBJ1-2; 10 bases match TRBD1. Germline values: CDR1 MNHEY, CDR2 SVGAGI. The junction had 8 bases not matched to a gene; V was cut back by 10 bases and J by 0 bases. The CDR3 runs to 15 residues.

The genes are TRBV7-2 and TRBJ2-2; no definite D call. Trimming left V 6 bases short and J 5 bases short, with 16 bases between. CDR1 and CDR2 (germline): SGHTA, FQGNSA. The CDR3 contains 15 residues. This CDR3 is CASRSRGVRTGELFF. The CDR3 nucleotides are TGTGCCAGCAGGTCGCGAGGTGTTCGGACCGGGGAGCTGTTTTTT.

This clone has only one observation. The chain recombines TRBV18 with TRBJ2-3, with a possible D match to TRBD2 (6 bases). The ends were cut back, 3 bases at V and 2 bases at J, with 9 bases in the middle. This CDR3 region has 14 residues. Germline CDR1 reads KGHSH; CDR2 reads LQKENI. The CDR3 DNA reads TGTGCCAGCTCACCGACTAGGGTCACAGATACGCAGTATTTT. Its protein is CASSPTRVTDTQYF. Full variable domain (rest looked up from reference TRBV18 and TRBJ2-3): NAGVMQNPRHLVRRRGQEARLRCSPMKGHSHVYWYRQLPEEGLKFMVYLQKENIIDESGMPKERFSAEFPKEGPSILRIQQVVRGDSAAYFCASSPTRVTDTQYFGPGTRLTVL.

The chain carries TRBV4-2 and TRBJ2-7, with 9 positions matching TRBD1. After removal of 3 bases from V and 3 bases from J, the junction contained 6 bases not matched to a gene. Germline values: CDR1 LGHNA, CDR2 YNFKEQ. The CDR3 runs 15 residues. The CDR3 DNA is TGTGCCAGCAGCCAGCCGGGACAGGGAGACTACGAGCAGTACTTC. Amino acid sequence: CASSQPGQGDYEQYF.

The chain is built from TRBV29-1 and TRBJ2-1; either TRBD1 or TRBD2 may supply D (5 bases each). The ends were cut back, 4 bases at V and 1 base at J, with 17 bases in the middle. Germline V gene lookup returns CDR1 SQVTM and CDR2 ANQGSEA. This CDR3 comprises 16 residues. DNA for the CDR3: TGCAGCGTTGTGGGGGTTTCGGCGGATTCCTACAATGAGCAGTTCTTC. As protein: CSVVGVSADSYNEQFF.

The chain uses TRBV7-7 and TRBJ2-1; D is possibly TRBD1 (6 bases). With 9 bases removed from V and 1 base from J, the gap between germline ends came to 19 bases. The CDR3 is 16 amino acids. CDR1 is SSHAT and CDR2 is FNYEAQ in the germline V gene (reference sequence). The DNA of the CDR3 is TGTGCCAGTAGCATTTCTCCAGGGGAATCCTACAATGAGCAGTTCTTC. Protein: CASSISPGESYNEQFF.

The V gene is TRBV28, the J gene TRBJ2-7; 10 bases map to TRBD2. Germline lookup yields CDR1 MDHEN and CDR2 SYDVKM. Germline trimming cut 5 bases from V and 4 bases from J; bases unmatched to any gene: 5. This CDR3 contains 14 residues. CDR3 protein: CASSPPSGSYEQYF. The CDR3 DNA follows: TGTGCCAGCAGTCCACCTAGCGGGAGTTACGAGCAGTACTTC.